This T cell receptor beta chain came from a study of blood T cell repertoires in COVID-19. Study as a whole: There were acute and convalescent COVID-19 samples, and they came from the United States, Italy and Spain. PBMCs, B-cell-depleted T cells, or T cells were the source of the cDNA or gDNA that made up the material.

The sample holds a few counts of this clone. There are 12 residues in the CDR3. Trimming took off 6 bases at V and 4 bases at J, with 9 bases between the two ends. Per the germline V gene, CDR1 is MNHNY and CDR2 is SVGAGI (reference sequence). Original analysis: Quantification of nucleated cells was approximated via reference gene primer amplification. Produced via immunoSEQ multiplex PCR; TCRdb's table is partial and in-frame only. That table supplies the V and J calls and clone size; D and trimming were determined from the DNA. The data show about 90,000 clones, with around 89% seen just once and 2.5% to 3% held by the top ten. Seattle patients were enrolled while actively infected and followed longitudinally.

Input material: peripheral blood. The J gene is TRBJ1-2, the V gene TRBV6-6; possibly TRBD1 for D (5 bases). The receptor's source is a middle-aged man with COVID-19, enrolled during active disease. The CDR3 bases are TGTGCCAGCAGCCGTGACAGCTATGGCTACACCTTC. Protein: CASSRDSYGYTF.